These 11 T cell receptor beta chains were sequenced from one sample in a study of blood T cells in healthy people across ages. A J-beta primer mix and a sample-barcoded 5' primer were used in a second PCR of about 7 to 12 cycles. Via MiXCR, TCRdb re-called the 5' RACE reads, giving one row per CDR3 protein. Among about a million distinct CDR3 sequences listed, approximately 49% were seen once. What was sequenced was blood. The receptors shown here come from a man aged 25 to 45 in good health.

This clonotype was observed at least ten times. The chain recombines TRBV7-3 with TRBJ2-1, with D tentatively TRBD2 (7 bases). The germline V gene has CDR1 SGHTA and CDR2 FQGTGA. V was clipped by 0 bases and J by 7 bases, with 10 bases between them. This CDR3 spans 14 amino acids. The CDR3 is CASSLTGGLNEQFF. CDR3 DNA: TGTGCCAGCAGCTTAACGGGGGGGCTGAATGAGCAGTTCTTC.

J is TRBJ2-5 and V is TRBV27; D could derive from TRBD1 or TRBD2 (5 bases each). The J call may be mistaken, given a closer DNA end match to TRBJ2-7. Germline assignment: CDR1 MNHEY and CDR2 SMNVEV (reference sequence). The CDR3 extends over 13 amino acids. In nucleotides, the CDR3 is TGTGCCATCACGGACGGGGACCGCGACGAGCAGTACTTC. Translating it yields CAITDGDRDEQYF.

V is TRBV20-1 and J is TRBJ1-4, with D possibly being TRBD1 (5 bases). The CDR3 consists of 15 residues. Germline CDR1 and CDR2: DFQATT and SNEGSKA (reference sequence). V was cut by 3 bases and J by 0 bases, with 11 bases left in between. CDR3 nucleotides: TGCAGTGCTAGGGGGGACGGGGCAACTAATGAAAAACTGTTTTTT. Translating it yields CSARGDGATNEKLFF.

Regarding this clonotype: One end of the junction varies from germline; a read error may be responsible. In nucleotides, the CDR3 is TGCGCCAGCAGCTTTACTGGCACAGATACGCGGTATTTT. Amino acid sequence: CASSFTGTDTRYF. The genes are TRBV5-6 and TRBJ2-3; D not resolved. CDR3 length equals 13 residues. Germline V gene lookup returns CDR1 SGHDT and CDR2 YYEEEE.

CDR3 in DNA: TGCGCCAGCAGCTTAGGGGTAACTGAATCCTACGAGCAGTACTTC. It translates to CASSLGVTESYEQYF. The chain is built from TRBV5-1 and TRBJ2-7; tentative D call: TRBD1 (5 bases). V lost 2 bases, J lost 1 base, and 13 bases lay in between. This CDR3 has 15 residues. Germline loops: CDR1 SGHRS, CDR2 YFSETQ.

This chain links TRBV3-1 with TRBJ2-7; no reliable D call. The germline V gene has CDR1 LGHDT and CDR2 YNNKEL (reference sequence). V gave up 1 base and J gave up 3 bases, with 10 bases separating them. The CDR3 has 14 residues. CDR3 loop: CASSQGQKFYEQYF. Written as DNA, the CDR3 is TGTGCCAGCAGCCAAGGGCAGAAATTCTACGAGCAGTACTTC.

This clonotype was picked up a small number of times. The V gene is TRBV20-1, the J gene TRBJ1-5; tentatively, D is TRBD1 (5 bases). The germline V gene has CDR1 DFQATT and CDR2 SNEGSKA (reference sequence). Trimming took 7 bases from V and 6 from J, leaving 19 bases between them. This CDR3 region has 14 residues. The CDR3 sequence is CSGIGTAVGQPQHF. DNA for the CDR3: TGCAGTGGTATCGGGACCGCGGTGGGTCAGCCCCAGCATTTT.

The J gene is TRBJ2-5, the V gene TRBV7-2, with D perhaps TRBD2 (6 bases). Gene TRBJ2-7 matches the end of the DNA better, so the J call may be wrong. Germline values: CDR1 SGHTA, CDR2 FQGNSA. CDR3 size: 15 residues. In nucleotides, the CDR3 is TGTGCCAGCAGTTTAACCACCGGGAGCCGAGTCGAGCAGTACTTC. It is translated as CASSLTTGSRVEQYF.

This clonotype has only one observation. The rearrangement links TRBV28 to TRBJ2-1; D might be TRBD1 or TRBD2, each matching 5 bases. The germline V gene has CDR1 MDHEN and CDR2 SYDVKM. V gave up 4 bases and J gave up 9 bases, with 19 bases separating them. The CDR3 loop spans 15 amino acids. CDR3 sequence (DNA): TGTGCCAGCAGTTCTGGGGACCGCCGGTCGGGTGAGCAGTTCTTC. It yields the protein CASSSGDRRSGEQFF.

This clonotype was detected ten times or more. The chain joins TRBV28 to TRBJ2-7, with D tentatively TRBD2 (6 bases). V dropped 6 bases and J dropped 3 bases, with 12 bases sitting between them. Germline V lookup: CDR1 MDHEN, CDR2 SYDVKM. The CDR3 has 13 residues. In DNA, the CDR3 is TGTGCCAGCAGCTTAAGGGGAGGCTACGAGCAGTACTTC. It yields the protein CASSLRGGYEQYF.

Only a few counts were recorded for this clonotype. The V gene is TRBV20-1, the J gene TRBJ1-1, with no clear D. The CDR3 spans 13 residues. Germline V lookup: CDR1 DFQATT, CDR2 SNEGSKA (reference sequence). Trimming removed 2 bases at V and 3 bases at J, with 10 bases between. DNA of the CDR3: TGCAGTGCTAGAAATAGGGCCCACACTGAAGCTTTCTTT. Its translation is CSARNRAHTEAFF.